This is a list of T cell receptor beta chains from one sample in a study of T-cell reconstitution after alpha-beta-depleted transplantation in children. TCRdb used MiXCR to reprocess the PCR reads, holding one entry per CDR3 protein. The sample lists roughly 280,000 distinct CDR3 sequences, approximately 10% occurring once. The input for sequencing was peripheral blood, taken 180 days after TCRalphabeta/CD19-depleted stem cell transplant. Every receptor here comes from a male patient between 2 and 9 years old who had a stem cell transplant for chronic granulomatous disease, so the T cells may come from the graft donor. Both conserved end residues are part of each CDR3. D genes are given only for firm matches. The size entry is marked missing in some rows and otherwise reads once, few, many or a size class.

d_gene	abundance	v_gene	j_gene	CDR3nt	CDR3aa
NA	many	TRBV5-1	TRBJ2-1	TGCGCCAGCAGCTCCCCGTCGGTTGAGCAGTTCTTC	CASSSPSVEQFF
TRBD2	many	TRBV7-2	TRBJ2-3	TGTGCCAGCAGCCTCGCGTTAGCGGGGGGGCCGGATACGCAGTATTTT	CASSLALAGGPDTQYF
TRBD2	many	TRBV28	TRBJ2-3	TGTGCCAGCAGGCGGGGAGGGGCGGGAGATACGCAGTATTTT	CASRRGGAGDTQYF
TRBD2	many	TRBV29-1	TRBJ2-1	TGCAGCGTTCTTCTAGCGGGAGGGCCAAATGAGCAGTTCTTC	CSVLLAGGPNEQFF
TRBD2	many	TRBV28	TRBJ2-5	TGTGCCAGCAGTTCCTTGGGTAGCGGGCGCCAAGAGACCCAGTACTTC	CASSSLGSGRQETQYF
TRBD2	NA	TRBV19	TRBJ2-4	TGTGCCAGTGGGGCACTAGCGGGAGACGGAAACATTCAGTACTTC	CASGALAGDGNIQYF
TRBD2	many	TRBV29-1	TRBJ2-5	TGCAGCGTTGAAAGCGGGAGGCTCCAAGAGACCCAGTACTTC	CSVESGRLQETQYF
TRBD1	once	TRBV14	TRBJ2-7	TGTGCCTGCAGCCGAACGGGACAGGCCTACGAGCAGTACTTC	CACSRTGQAYEQYF
TRBD2	many	TRBV29-1	TRBJ2-7	TGCAGCGTTAAAGGACTAGCGGGAGGCCCCCTCATAGCTGATTACGAGCAGTACTTC	CSVKGLAGGPLIADYEQYF
TRBD2	few	TRBV4-1	TRBJ2-1	TGCGCCAGCAGCCAAGTAACTAGCGGCTCCTACAATGAGCAGTTCTTC	CASSQVTSGSYNEQFF
TRBD2	many	TRBV12-3/TRBV12-4	TRBJ2-5	TGTGCCAGCAGCGGGGGGTGGACCCAGTACTTC	CASSGGWTQYF
NA	many	TRBV5-1	TRBJ2-3	TGCGCCAGCAGCTTGAGACAGGGCACAGATACGCAGTATTTT	CASSLRQGTDTQYF
NA	NA	TRBV20-1	TRBJ2-1	TGCAGTGCTGCCACCGTCGGGTTGGCAGGGCCCTACAATGAGCAGTTCTTC	CSAATVGLAGPYNEQFF
NA	many	TRBV5-1	TRBJ1-1	TGCGCCAGCAGCTTGGACAGGCCACACACTGAAGCTTTCTTT	CASSLDRPHTEAFF
TRBD2	many	TRBV29-1	TRBJ2-3	TGCAGCGTTGAAGGCGGGACTAGTCCAGATACGCAGTATTTT	CSVEGGTSPDTQYF
NA	many	TRBV6-5	TRBJ2-7	TGTGCCAGCAAGTTACGTGGTGGTAACTCCTACGAGCAGTACTTC	CASKLRGGNSYEQYF
TRBD1	many	TRBV11-2	TRBJ2-5	TGTGCCAGCAGCCCCAGGGGGCTGAGGGAGACCCAGTACTTC	CASSPRGLRETQYF
TRBD2	many	TRBV5-1	TRBJ2-1	TGCGCCAGCAGCTTTGGTCTAGCGGGAGGTGAGCAGTTCTTC	CASSFGLAGGEQFF
NA	many	TRBV15	TRBJ2-3	TGTGCCACCAGCACCCCCAGGGCATCATGGACAGATACGCAGTATTTT	CATSTPRASWTDTQYF
NA	many	TRBV7-2	TRBJ2-7	TGTGCCAGCAGCTTACCAAGCGCCTACGAGCAGTACTTC	CASSLPSAYEQYF
TRBD1	many	TRBV10-3	TRBJ2-3	TGTGCCATCAGTGAGAGGCAGGGGGGCACAGATACGCAGTATTTT	CAISERQGGTDTQYF
TRBD2	many	TRBV7-2	TRBJ2-5	TGTGCCAGCAGCTTAACAGCGGGGGGACTATCAGAGTCGAAGACCCAGTACTTC	CASSLTAGGLSESKTQYF
NA	many	TRBV20-1	TRBJ2-6	TGCAGTGCCACGTCAGAGTCTGGGGCCAACGTCCTGACTTTC	CSATSESGANVLTF